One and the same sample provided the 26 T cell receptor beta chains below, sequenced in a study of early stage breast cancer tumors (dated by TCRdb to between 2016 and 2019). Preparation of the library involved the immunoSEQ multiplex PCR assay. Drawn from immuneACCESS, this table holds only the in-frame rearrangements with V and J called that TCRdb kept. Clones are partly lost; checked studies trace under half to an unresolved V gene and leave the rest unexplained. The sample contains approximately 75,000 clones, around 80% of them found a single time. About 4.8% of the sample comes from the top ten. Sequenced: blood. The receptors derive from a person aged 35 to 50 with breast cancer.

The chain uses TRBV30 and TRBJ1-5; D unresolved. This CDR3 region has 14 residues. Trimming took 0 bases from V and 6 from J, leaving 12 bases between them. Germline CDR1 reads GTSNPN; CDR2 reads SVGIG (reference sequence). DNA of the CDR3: TGTGCCTGGAGTGTACTGGGATCGGGTCAGCCCCAGCATTTT. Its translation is CAWSVLGSGQPQHF.

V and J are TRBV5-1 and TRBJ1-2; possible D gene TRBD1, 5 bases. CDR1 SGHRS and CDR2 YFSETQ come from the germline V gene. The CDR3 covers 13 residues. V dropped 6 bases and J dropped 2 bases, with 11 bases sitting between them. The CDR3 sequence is CASTRDRNYGYTF. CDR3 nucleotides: TGCGCCAGCACCCGTGACAGAAACTATGGCTACACCTTC.

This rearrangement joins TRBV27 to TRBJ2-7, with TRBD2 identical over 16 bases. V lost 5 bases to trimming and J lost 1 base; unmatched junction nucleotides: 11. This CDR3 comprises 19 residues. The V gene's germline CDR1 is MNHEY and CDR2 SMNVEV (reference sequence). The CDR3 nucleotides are TGTGCCAGCAGTATTCACCCGGGACTAGCGGGAGGGGCTTCCTACGAGCAGTACTTC. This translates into CASSIHPGLAGGASYEQYF.

CDR3 DNA: TGTGCCAGTATCGCTGACAGGGGCTACTATGGCTACACCTTC. This gives the protein CASIADRGYYGYTF. This chain links TRBV19 with TRBJ1-2; 8 bases fit TRBD1. Germline trimming cut 7 bases from V and 3 bases from J; bases unmatched to any gene: 7. Germline V gene sequence: CDR1 LNHDA, CDR2 SQIVND (reference sequence). The CDR3 sequence is 14 residues long. Full variable domain (remainder filled in from reference TRBV19 and TRBJ1-2): DGGITQSPKYLFRKEGQNVTLSCEQNLNHDAMYWYRQDPGQGLRLIYYSQIVNDFQKGDIAEGYSVSREKKESFPLTVTSAQKNPTAFYLCASIADRGYYGYTFGSGTRLTVV.

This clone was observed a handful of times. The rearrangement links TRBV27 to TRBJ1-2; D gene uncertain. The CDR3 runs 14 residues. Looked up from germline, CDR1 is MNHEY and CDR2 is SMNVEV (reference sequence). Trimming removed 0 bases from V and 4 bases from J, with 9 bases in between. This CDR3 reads CASSLSHGTYGYTF. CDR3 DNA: TGTGCCAGCAGTTTATCGCACGGAACCTATGGCTACACCTTC.

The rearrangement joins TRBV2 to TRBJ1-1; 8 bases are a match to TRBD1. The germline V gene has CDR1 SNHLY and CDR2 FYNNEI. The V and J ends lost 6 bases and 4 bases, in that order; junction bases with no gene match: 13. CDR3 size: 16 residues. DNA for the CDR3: TGTGCCAGCAGAGGCCGAGGACAGGGAATGGGCACTGAAGCTTTCTTT. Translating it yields CASRGRGQGMGTEAFF.

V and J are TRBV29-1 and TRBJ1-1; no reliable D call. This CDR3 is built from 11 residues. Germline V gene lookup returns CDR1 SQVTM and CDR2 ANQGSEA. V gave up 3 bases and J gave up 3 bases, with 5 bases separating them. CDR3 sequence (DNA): TGCAGCGTTGATCGGGACACTGAAGCTTTCTTT. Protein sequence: CSVDRDTEAFF.

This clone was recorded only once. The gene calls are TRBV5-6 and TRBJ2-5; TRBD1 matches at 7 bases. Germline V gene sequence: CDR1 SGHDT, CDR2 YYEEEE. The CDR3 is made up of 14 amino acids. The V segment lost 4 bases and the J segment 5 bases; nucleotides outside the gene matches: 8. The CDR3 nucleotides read TGTGCCAGCAGCCGCGGACAGGACGGGGAGACCCAGTACTTC. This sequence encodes CASSRGQDGETQYF.

The CDR3 here is CASSLAESSYEQYF. CDR3 nucleotides: TGTGCCAGCAGCTTAGCGGAGAGCTCCTACGAGCAGTACTTC. V and J are TRBV7-9 and TRBJ2-7; D uncertain. The germline V gene encodes CDR1 SEHNR and CDR2 FQNEAQ (reference sequence). This CDR3 has 14 residues. V was clipped by 0 bases and J by 0 bases, with 6 bases between them. Together with reference TRBV7-9 and TRBJ2-7, the CDR3 gives the full variable domain: DTGVSQNPRHKITKRGQNVTFRCDPISEHNRLYWYRQTLGQGPEFLTYFQNEAQLEKSRLLSDRFSAERPKGSFSTLEIQRTEQGDSAMYLCASSLAESSYEQYFGPGTRLTVT.

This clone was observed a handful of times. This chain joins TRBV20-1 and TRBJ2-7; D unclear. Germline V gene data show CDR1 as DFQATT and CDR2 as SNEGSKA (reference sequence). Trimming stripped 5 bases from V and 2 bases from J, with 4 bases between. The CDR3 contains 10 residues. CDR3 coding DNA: TGCAGTGCTGGCGCCTACGAGCAGTACTTC. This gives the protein CSAGAYEQYF.

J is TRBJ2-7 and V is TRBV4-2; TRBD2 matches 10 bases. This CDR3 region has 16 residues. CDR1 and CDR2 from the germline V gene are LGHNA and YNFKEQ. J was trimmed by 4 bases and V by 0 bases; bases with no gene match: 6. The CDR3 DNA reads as TGTGCCAGCAGCCAAGAGCACCTAGCGGGAGCATACGAGCAGTACTTC. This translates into CASSQEHLAGAYEQYF.

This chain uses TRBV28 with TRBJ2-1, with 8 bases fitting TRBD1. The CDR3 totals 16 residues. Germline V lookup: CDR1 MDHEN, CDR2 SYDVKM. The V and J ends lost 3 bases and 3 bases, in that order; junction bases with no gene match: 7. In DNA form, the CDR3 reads TGTGCCAGCAGTTTGCTTACAGGGGGAGGCTACAATGAGCAGTTCTTC. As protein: CASSLLTGGGYNEQFF.

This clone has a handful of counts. CDR3 region: CASSLGGPAYEQYF. CDR3 DNA: TGTGCCAGCAGCTTAGGGGGTCCTGCCTACGAGCAGTACTTC. The chain recombines TRBV7-8 with TRBJ2-7; D is uncertain. CDR1 SGHVS and CDR2 FQNEAQ come from the germline V gene. Trimming took off 1 base at V and 2 bases at J, with 9 bases between the two ends. The CDR3 consists of 14 residues.

CDR3 loop: CASSKGRGNTEAFF. For the CDR3, the DNA is TGTGCCAGCAGTAAAGGGAGAGGGAACACTGAAGCTTTCTTT. V gene TRBV6-5 combines with J gene TRBJ1-1, with D uncertain. CDR1 is MNHEY, CDR2 SVGAGI, per germline. The germline V and J ends were trimmed by 5 bases and 1 base, with 11 bases remaining between them. The CDR3 has 14 residues.

The CDR3 bases are TGTGCCAGCAGCTTAGGGGGCTCGTGGACTGAAGCTTTCTTT. Amino acid sequence: CASSLGGSWTEAFF. The gene calls are TRBV13 and TRBJ1-1; the D is unclear. The V gene's germline CDR1 is PRHDT and CDR2 FYEKMQ (reference sequence). Trimming left V 0 bases short and J 5 bases short, with 10 bases between. This CDR3 spans 14 amino acids.

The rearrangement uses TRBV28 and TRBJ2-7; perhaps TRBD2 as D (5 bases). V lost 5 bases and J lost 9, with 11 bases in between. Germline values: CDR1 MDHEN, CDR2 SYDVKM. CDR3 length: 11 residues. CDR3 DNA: TGTGCCAGCAGTAACCTCCGGGGGCAGTACTTC. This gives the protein CASSNLRGQYF.

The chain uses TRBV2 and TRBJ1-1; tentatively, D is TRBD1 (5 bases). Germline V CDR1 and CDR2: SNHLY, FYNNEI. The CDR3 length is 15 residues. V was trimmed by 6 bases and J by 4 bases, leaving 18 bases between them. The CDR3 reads CASSPTAGASTEAFF. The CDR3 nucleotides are TGTGCCAGCAGCCCTACGGCCGGGGCTAGCACTGAAGCTTTCTTT.

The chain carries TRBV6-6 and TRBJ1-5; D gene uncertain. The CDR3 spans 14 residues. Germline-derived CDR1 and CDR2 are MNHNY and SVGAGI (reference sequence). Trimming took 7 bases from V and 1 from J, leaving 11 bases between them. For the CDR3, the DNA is TGTGCCAGCACCAAACGGGAGAGCAATCAGCCCCAGCATTTT. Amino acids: CASTKRESNQPQHF.

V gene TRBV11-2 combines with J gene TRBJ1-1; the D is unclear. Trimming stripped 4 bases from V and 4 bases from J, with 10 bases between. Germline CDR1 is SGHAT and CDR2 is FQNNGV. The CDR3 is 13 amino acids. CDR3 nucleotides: TGTGCCAGCAGCTATTCGGGGAGCACTGAAGCTTTCTTT. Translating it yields CASSYSGSTEAFF.

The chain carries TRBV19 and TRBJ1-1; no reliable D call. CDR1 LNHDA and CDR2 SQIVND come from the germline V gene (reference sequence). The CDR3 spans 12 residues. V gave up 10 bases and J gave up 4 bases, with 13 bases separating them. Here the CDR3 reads CAISSLGTEAFF. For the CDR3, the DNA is TGTGCCATCTCATCCCTTGGCACTGAAGCTTTCTTT.

Here the CDR3 reads CASSSDREGEQYF. The CDR3 DNA reads as TGTGCCAGCAGTTCGGACAGGGAGGGCGAGCAGTACTTC. V and J are TRBV7-3 and TRBJ2-7; possibly TRBD1 for D (8 bases). This CDR3 contains 13 residues. The V gene lost 6 bases and the J gene lost 6 bases, with 15 bases spanning the gap. In germline, CDR1 is SGHTA, CDR2 FQGTGA.

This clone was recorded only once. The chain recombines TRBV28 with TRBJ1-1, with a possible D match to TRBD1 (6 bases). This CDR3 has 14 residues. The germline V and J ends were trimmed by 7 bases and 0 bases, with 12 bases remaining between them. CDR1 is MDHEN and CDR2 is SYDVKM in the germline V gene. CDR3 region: CASIFGGMNTEAFF. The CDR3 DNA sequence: TGTGCCAGCATCTTTGGGGGCATGAACACTGAAGCTTTCTTT.

The CDR3 is CASSIAGDNQPQHF. The CDR3 nucleotides are TGTGCCAGTAGTATTGCTGGAGACAATCAGCCCCAGCATTTT. The chain combines TRBV19 with TRBJ1-5; the D is unclear. The germline V and J ends were trimmed by 3 bases and 3 bases, with 9 bases remaining between them. Germline CDR1 and CDR2: LNHDA and SQIVND (reference sequence). This CDR3 is 14 amino acids long.

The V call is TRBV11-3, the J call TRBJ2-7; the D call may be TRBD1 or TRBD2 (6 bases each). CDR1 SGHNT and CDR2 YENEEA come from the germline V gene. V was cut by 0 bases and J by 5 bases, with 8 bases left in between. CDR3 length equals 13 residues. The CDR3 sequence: CASSLDGGDEQYF. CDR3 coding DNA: TGTGCCAGCAGCTTAGACGGGGGCGACGAGCAGTACTTC.

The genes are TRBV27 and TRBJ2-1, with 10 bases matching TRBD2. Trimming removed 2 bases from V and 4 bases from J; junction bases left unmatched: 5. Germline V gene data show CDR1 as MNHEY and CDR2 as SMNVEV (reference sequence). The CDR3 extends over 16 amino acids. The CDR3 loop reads CASSLQTSGAYNEQFF. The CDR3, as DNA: TGTGCCAGCAGTTTACAAACTAGCGGGGCTTACAATGAGCAGTTCTTC.

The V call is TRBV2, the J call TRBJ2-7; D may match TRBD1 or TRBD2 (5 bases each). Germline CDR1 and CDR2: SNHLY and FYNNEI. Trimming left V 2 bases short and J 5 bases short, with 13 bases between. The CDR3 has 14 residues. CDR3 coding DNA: TGTGCCAGCAGTGAAAGCCTGGGGGTACACGAGCAGTACTTC. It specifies CASSESLGVHEQYF.